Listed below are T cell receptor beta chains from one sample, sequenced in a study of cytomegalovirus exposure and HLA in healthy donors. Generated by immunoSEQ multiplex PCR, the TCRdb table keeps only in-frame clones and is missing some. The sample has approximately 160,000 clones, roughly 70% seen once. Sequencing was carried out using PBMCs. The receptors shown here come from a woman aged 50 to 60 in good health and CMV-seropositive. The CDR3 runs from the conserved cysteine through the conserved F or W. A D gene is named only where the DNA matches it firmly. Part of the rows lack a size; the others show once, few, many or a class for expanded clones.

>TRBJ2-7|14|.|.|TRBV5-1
CASSLTPPEHEQYF
TGCGCCAGCAGCTTGACTCCACCGGAGCACGAGCAGTACTTC
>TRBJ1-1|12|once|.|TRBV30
CALRGGDTEAFF
TGTGCCCTACGGGGTGGTGACACTGAAGCTTTCTTT
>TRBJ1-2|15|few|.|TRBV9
CASSVGESLNYGYTF
TGTGCCAGCAGCGTAGGGGAGAGTTTAAACTATGGCTACACCTTC
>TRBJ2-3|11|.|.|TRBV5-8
CASSPFQAGYF
TGTGCCAGCAGCCCCTTCCAGGCAGGCTATTTT
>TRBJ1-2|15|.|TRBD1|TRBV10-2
CASSPGGQGAYGYTF
TGCGCCAGCAGTCCCGGCGGGCAGGGGGCCTATGGCTACACCTTC
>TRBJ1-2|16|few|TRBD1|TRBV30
CAWNRDRVLSNYGYTF
TGTGCCTGGAACCGGGACAGGGTGCTCTCTAACTATGGCTACACCTTC
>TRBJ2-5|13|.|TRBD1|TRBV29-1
CSVPGTDQETQYF
TGCAGCGTTCCAGGGACAGACCAAGAGACCCAGTACTTC
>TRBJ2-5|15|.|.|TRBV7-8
CASSPQYGYQETQYF
TGTGCCAGCAGCCCCCAGTACGGGTACCAAGAGACCCAGTACTTC
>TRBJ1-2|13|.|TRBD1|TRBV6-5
CASRGGQNYGYTF
TGTGCCAGCAGGGGGGGACAGAACTATGGCTACACCTTC
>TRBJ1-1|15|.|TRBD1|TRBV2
CASRGEETGYTEAFF
TGTGCCAGCAGAGGAGAAGAGACAGGGTACACTGAAGCTTTCTTT
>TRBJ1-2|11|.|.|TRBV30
CAWSDAGGYTF
TGTGCCTGGAGTGACGCGGGTGGCTACACCTTC
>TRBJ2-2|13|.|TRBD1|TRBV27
CASQTGSGGELFF
TGTGCCAGTCAGACAGGGTCGGGCGGGGAGCTGTTTTTT
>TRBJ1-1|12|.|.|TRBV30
CAWSTGSRDAFF
TGTGCCTGGAGTACAGGGTCTAGAGACGCTTTCTTT
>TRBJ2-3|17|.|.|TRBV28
CASSLGSTGPRTDTQYF
TGTGCCAGCAGTTTGGGGTCGACAGGCCCTCGCACAGATACGCAGTATTTT
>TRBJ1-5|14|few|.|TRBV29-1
CSVTMSDGNQPQHF
TGCAGCGTCACCATGAGTGATGGCAATCAGCCCCAGCATTTT
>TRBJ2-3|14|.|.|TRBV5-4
CASSGQGRTDTQYF
TGTGCCTCATCTGGGCAGGGCCGCACAGATACGCAGTATTTT
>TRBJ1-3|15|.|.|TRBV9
CASSVGGQYGNTIYF
TGTGCCAGCAGCGTAGGAGGACAGTATGGAAACACCATATATTTT
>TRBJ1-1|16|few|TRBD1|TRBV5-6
CASSAGTGGKGTEAFF
TGTGCCAGCAGCGCCGGGACAGGGGGAAAGGGCACTGAAGCTTTCTTT
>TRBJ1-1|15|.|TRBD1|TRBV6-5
CASSSSTGGLTEAFF
TGTGCCAGCAGTTCATCGACAGGGGGCTTGACTGAAGCTTTCTTT
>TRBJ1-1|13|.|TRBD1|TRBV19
CASSTGGNTEAFF
TGTGCCAGTAGTACAGGGGGGAACACTGAAGCTTTCTTT
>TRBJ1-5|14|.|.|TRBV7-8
CASSSGQPNQPQHF
TGTGCCAGCAGCTCTGGACAGCCGAATCAGCCCCAGCATTTT
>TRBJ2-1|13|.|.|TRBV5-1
CASSLAVYNEQFF
TGCGCCAGCAGCTTGGCCGTGTACAATGAGCAGTTCTTC
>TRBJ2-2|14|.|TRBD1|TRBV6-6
CASSGTGGSGELFF
TGTGCCAGCAGCGGGACAGGGGGGTCCGGGGAGCTGTTTTTT
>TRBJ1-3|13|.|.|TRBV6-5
CASSYVQGNTIYF
TGTGCCAGCAGTTACGTCCAGGGGAACACCATATATTTT
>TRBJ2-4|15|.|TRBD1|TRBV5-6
CASSADRVGGNIQYF
TGTGCCAGCAGCGCAGACAGGGTAGGCGGAAACATTCAGTACTTC